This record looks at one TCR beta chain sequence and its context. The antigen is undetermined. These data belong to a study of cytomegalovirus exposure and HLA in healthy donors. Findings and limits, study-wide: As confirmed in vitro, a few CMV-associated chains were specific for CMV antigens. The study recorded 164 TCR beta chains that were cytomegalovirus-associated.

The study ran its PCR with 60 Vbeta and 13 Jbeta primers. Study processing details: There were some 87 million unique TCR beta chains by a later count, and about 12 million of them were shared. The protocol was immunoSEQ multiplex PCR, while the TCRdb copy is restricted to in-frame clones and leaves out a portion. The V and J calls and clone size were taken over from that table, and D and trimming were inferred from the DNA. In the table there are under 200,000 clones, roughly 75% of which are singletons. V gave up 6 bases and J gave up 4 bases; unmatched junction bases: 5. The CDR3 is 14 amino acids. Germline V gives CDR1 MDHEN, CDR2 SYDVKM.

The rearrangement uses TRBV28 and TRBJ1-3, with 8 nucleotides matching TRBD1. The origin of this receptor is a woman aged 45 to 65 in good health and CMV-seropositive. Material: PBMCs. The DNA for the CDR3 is TGTGCCAGCAGGACAGGGGAGAGGGGAAACACCATATATTTT. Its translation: CASRTGERGNTIYF.